This T cell receptor beta chain is drawn from a study of cytomegalovirus exposure and HLA in healthy donors. The study, taken as a whole, reports: Across donors, most TCRs were seen rarely, yet some public ones were widespread. Available immune exposure information was restricted to CMV serostatus only.

The CDR3 is 15 residues long. Germline V gene lookup returns CDR1 SGHAT and CDR2 FQNNGV. On this clone itself: Its antigen remains unidentified. At one end the junction does not follow the germline gene, possibly because of a read error.

The PCR ran on 60 Vbeta and 13 Jbeta primers. Generated by immunoSEQ multiplex PCR, the TCRdb table keeps only in-frame clones and is missing some. In the table there are some 140,000 clones, about 74% of which are singletons. This chain joins TRBV11-2 and TRBJ1-2, with a tentative D call TRBD1 (6 bases). Sequenced material: PBMCs. The source is a man younger than 45 in good health and CMV-seronegative. The CDR3, as DNA: TGTGCCAGCAGCGGCGGAGGCCACAGGGACTATGGCTACCCCTTC. It yields the protein CASSGGGHRDYGYPF.